The present T cell receptor beta chain was sequenced within a study of response to subunit inactivated influenza vaccine. TCRdb re-analysed the RT-PCR reads in MiXCR, keeping a single row per CDR3 protein. In the table there are 710,000 or so distinct CDR3 sequences, approximately 15% of which are singletons. Study-level points and caveats: With each seasonal influenza vaccination, the authors suggested, few new T cells are recruited.

A remark on this clonotype: Antigen unknown.

The sequence came from a man aged 45-60 years who received an inactivated influenza vaccine. Sequenced material: PBMCs from blood, taken about 12 days after vaccination.

CDR3 nucleotide sequence: TGCGCCAGCAGCCAAGATCCCCTCGGACTAGTAGGCACAGATACGCAGTATTTT. As protein: CASSQDPLGLVGTDTQYF. The V call is TRBV4-1, the J call TRBJ2-3, with TRBD2 identical over 7 bases. Germline CDR1 reads MGHRA; CDR2 reads YSYEKL. The CDR3 is made up of 18 amino acids. Trimming at V came to 0 bases and at J to 1 base, leaving 10 bases not matched to a gene.